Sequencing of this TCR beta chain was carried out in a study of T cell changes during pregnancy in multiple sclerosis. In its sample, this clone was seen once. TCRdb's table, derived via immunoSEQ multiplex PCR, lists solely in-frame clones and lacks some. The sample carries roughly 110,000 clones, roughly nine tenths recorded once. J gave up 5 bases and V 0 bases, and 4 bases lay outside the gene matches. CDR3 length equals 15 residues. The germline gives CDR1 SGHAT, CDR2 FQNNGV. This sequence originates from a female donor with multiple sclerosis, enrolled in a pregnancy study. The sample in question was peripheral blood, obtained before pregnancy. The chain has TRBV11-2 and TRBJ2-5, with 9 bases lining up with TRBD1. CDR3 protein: CASSLETGGGETQYF. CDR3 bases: TGTGCCAGCAGCTTAGAAACAGGGGGCGGGGAGACCCAGTACTTC. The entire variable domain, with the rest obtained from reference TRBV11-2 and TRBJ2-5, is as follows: EAGVAQSPRYKIIEKRQSVAFWCNPISGHATLYWYQQILGQGPKLLIQFQNNGVVDDSQLPKDRFSAERLKGVDSTLKIQPAKLEDSAVYLCASSLETGGGETQYFGPGTRLLVL.